This T cell receptor (beta chain) was found in a study of Ad26.COV2.S vaccination and SARS-CoV-2 variants. Sequencing used immunoSEQ multiplex PCR; TCRdb keeps in-frame clones, though not all of them. The sample holds around 450,000 clones, 89% seen once. This clone was recorded only once. The antigen is undetermined. Study results and limitations: Possible underestimation of total T cell responses by the TCR breadth and depth analyses was noted.

The treatment: 19 received Ad26.COV2.S at low or high dose, single or two shots; 5 received placebo; per-sample allocation not given. Samples analyzed were those drawn on day 63 after the first vaccine or placebo injection. Wuhan-strain spike was delivered by a replication-incompetent Ad26 vector. The CDR3 covers 17 residues. CDR1 is LGHNA and CDR2 is YNFKEQ in the germline V gene. The V and J ends lost 2 bases and 4 bases, in that order; junction bases with no gene match: 8. The specimen was peripheral blood, collected in a trial of Ad26.COV2.S vaccine versus placebo. The chain joins TRBV4-2 to TRBJ1-6; TRBD1 matches 7 bases. The receptor's source is a person between 18 and 59 years old who received the Ad26.COV2.S COVID-19 vaccine or a placebo. CDR3 region: CASSQRTGGQYNSPLHF. CDR3 DNA: TGTGCCAGCAGCCAACGGACAGGAGGTCAATATAATTCACCCCTCCACTTT.